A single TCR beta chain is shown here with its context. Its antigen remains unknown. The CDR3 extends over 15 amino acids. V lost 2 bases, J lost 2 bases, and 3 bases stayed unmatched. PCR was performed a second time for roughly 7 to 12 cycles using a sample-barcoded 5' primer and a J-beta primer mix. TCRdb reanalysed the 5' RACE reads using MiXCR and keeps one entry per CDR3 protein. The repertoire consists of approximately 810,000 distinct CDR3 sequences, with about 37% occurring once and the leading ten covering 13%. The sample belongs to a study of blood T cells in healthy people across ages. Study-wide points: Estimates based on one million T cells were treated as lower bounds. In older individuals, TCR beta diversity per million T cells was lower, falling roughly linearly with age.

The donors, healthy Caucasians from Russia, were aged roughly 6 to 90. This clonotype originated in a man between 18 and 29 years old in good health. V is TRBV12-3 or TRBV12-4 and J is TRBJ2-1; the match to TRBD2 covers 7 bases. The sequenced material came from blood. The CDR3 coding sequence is TGTGCCAGCAGTTTATGGGGGAGGGCCTACAATGAGCAGTTCTTC. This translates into CASSLWGRAYNEQFF.